These T cell receptor beta chains were read from a single sample in a study of radiotherapy plus CTLA-4 blockade in lung cancer. Repertoires were generated with immunoSEQ multiplex PCR, while TCRdb's copy carries only in-frame clones and drops some. In the table there are 60,000 to 70,000 clones, approximately 79% of which are singletons. The specimen was peripheral blood, collected from a patient treated with radiotherapy plus ipilimumab. Every receptor here comes from a human donor with non-small cell lung cancer who had a complete response to radiotherapy plus ipilimumab. Each CDR3 is given with its conserved first and last residue. Each record gives: V gene, D gene, J gene, clone size, CDR3 protein, CDR3 DNA. A D gene is named only where the DNA matches it firmly. Part of the rows lack a size; the others show once, few, many or a class for expanded clones.

TRBV11-2	TRBD1	TRBJ2-7	many	CATEGAYEQYF	TGTGCCACCGAGGGGGCGTACGAGCAGTACTTC
TRBV19	TRBD2	TRBJ2-1	once	CASSMRTSAYNEQFF	TGTGCCAGTAGTATGAGAACTAGCGCCTACAATGAGCAGTTCTTC
TRBV2	NA	TRBJ2-5	NA	CASSPLYRRAAQETQYF	TGTGCCAGCAGTCCCCTCTATAGAAGGGCGGCCCAAGAGACCCAGTACTTC
TRBV7-9	TRBD1	TRBJ2-3	NA	CASSQYTGAGTDTQYF	TGTGCCAGCAGCCAGTATACAGGGGCGGGCACAGATACGCAGTATTTT
TRBV7-9	TRBD1	TRBJ2-7	few	CASSPRQGSEQYF	TGTGCCAGCAGCCCCCGACAGGGTTCCGAGCAGTACTTC
TRBV7-2	NA	TRBJ1-5	NA	CASSAQVDSNQPQHF	TGTGCCAGCAGCGCCCAGGTGGATAGCAATCAGCCCCAGCATTTT
TRBV7-2	TRBD1	TRBJ1-1	few	CASSLERTGVTEAFF	TGTGCCAGCAGCTTAGAAAGGACAGGAGTCACTGAAGCTTTCTTT
TRBV30	NA	TRBJ1-2	NA	CAWTEGGMANYGYTF	TGTGCCTGGACCGAGGGGGGCATGGCTAACTATGGCTACACCTTC
TRBV30	TRBD1	TRBJ2-1	NA	CAWTIKGAGRYNEQFF	TGTGCCTGGACTATAAAGGGGGCAGGTCGGTACAATGAGCAGTTCTTC
TRBV11-3	NA	TRBJ2-1	NA	CASSRDESSYNEQFF	TGTGCCAGCAGTCGAGACGAGAGCTCCTACAATGAGCAGTTCTTC
TRBV19	NA	TRBJ2-3	NA	CASTPGQLLDTQYF	TGTGCCAGTACCCCGGGACAATTATTAGATACGCAGTATTTT
TRBV20-1	NA	TRBJ1-4	few	CSAGEQEKLFF	TGCAGTGCTGGGGAACAGGAAAAACTGTTTTTT
TRBV7-2	NA	TRBJ2-7	few	CASRISYEQYF	TGTGCCAGCAGGATCTCCTACGAGCAGTACTTC
TRBV11-2	NA	TRBJ2-1	NA	CASSLWGYSYNEQFF	TGTGCCAGCAGTTTATGGGGGTACTCCTACAATGAGCAGTTCTTC
TRBV25-1	TRBD1	TRBJ2-2	NA	CASSEVRGQTGELFF	TGTGCCAGCAGTGAAGTCAGGGGGCAAACCGGGGAGCTGTTTTTT
TRBV19	NA	TRBJ1-4	NA	CASSIAGEKLFF	TGTGCCAGTAGCATCGCAGGTGAAAAACTGTTTTTT